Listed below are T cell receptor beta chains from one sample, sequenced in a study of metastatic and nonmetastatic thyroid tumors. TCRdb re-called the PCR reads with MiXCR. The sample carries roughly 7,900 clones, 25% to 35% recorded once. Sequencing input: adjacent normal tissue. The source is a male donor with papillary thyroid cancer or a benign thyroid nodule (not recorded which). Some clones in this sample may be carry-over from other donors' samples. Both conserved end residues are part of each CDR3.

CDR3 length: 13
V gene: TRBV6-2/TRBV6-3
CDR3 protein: CASTPTNTYEQYF

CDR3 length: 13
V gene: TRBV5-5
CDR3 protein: CASSLGVGPEAFF

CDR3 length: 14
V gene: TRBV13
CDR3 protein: CASSLSGSSYEQYF

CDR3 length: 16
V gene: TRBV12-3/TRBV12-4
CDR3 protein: CASSFSAGESYNEQFF

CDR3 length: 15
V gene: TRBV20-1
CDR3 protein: CSARAGGRDTGELFF

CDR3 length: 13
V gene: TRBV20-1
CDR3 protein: CSARRGPPRTQYF

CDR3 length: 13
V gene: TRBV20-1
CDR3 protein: CSVRTGPQETQYF

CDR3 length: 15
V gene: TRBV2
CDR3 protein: CASSEAGDGLETQYF

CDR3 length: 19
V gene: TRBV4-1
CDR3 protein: CASSHRIETSGVFTDTQYF

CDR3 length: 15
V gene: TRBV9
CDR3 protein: CASSVSGTSANEQFF

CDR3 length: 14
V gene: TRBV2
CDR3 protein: CASTKGGTNEKLFF

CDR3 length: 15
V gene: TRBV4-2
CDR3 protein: CASSQDRSGNQPQHF

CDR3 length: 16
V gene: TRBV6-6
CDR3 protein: CASSYFRGIGTDTQYF

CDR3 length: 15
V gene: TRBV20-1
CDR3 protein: CSAPPGTSVSDTQYF

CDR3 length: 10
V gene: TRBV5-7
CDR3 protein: CASSLEGYTF

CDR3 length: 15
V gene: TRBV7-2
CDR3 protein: CASSLAAAVGDTQYF

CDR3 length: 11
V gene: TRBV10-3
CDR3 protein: CAISSTDTQYF

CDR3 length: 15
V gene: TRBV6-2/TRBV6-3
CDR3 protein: CASSRDSYINTEAFF

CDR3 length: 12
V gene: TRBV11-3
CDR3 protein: CASSFTAYEAFF

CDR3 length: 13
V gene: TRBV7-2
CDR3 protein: CASSLPGRGAPFF

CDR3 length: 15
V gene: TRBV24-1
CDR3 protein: CATSDTGTTTGELFF

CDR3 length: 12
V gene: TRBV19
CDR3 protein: CASRNGSYGYTF

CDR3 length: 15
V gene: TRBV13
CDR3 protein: CASSLVSHATGELFF

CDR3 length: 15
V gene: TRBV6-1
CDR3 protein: CASSYKQGADEKLFF

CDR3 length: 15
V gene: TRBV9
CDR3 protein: CASSVDPERSGAQYF

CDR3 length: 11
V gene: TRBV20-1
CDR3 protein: CSARPGQRAFF

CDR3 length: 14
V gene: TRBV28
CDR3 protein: CASIQASGRNEQFF

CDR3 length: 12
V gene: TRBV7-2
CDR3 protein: CASSLFGDTQYF

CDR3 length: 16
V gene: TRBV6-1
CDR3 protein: CASSRLGVDLQETQYF

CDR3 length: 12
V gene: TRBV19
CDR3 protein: CASTQRGLSLDF

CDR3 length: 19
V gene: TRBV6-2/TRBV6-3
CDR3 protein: CASSYSRSTPGTANTEAFF

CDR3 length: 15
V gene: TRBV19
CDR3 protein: CGCSARRQSNYGYTF

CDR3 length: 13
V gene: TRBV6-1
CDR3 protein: CASSDSLNQPQHF

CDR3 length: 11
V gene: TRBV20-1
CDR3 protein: CSAQIEETQYF

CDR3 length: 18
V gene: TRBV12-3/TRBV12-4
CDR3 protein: CASIYRQVVNSYNSPLHF

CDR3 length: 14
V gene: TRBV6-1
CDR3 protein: CASSGSHSRYEQYF